This T cell receptor beta chain was sequenced during a study of blood T cell repertoires in COVID-19. Study-level information: Collection of acute and convalescent COVID-19 samples took place in the United States, Italy and Spain.

The CDR3 contains 16 residues. With 0 bases removed from V and 2 bases from J, the gap between germline ends came to 14 bases. Looked up from germline, CDR1 is LNHNV and CDR2 is YYDKDF (reference sequence). Using immunoSEQ multiplex PCR, the repertoire was profiled, and TCRdb retains in-frame clones only, with some absent. This sample carries roughly 86,000 clones, roughly 84% of them seen once, and the ten largest clones take 6.3%. Sequenced material: peripheral blood. The TCR sequence derives from a man in his fifties or sixties with acute or convalescent COVID-19. V and J are TRBV15 and TRBJ2-7, with D maybe TRBD1 (6 bases). The CDR3 protein is CATSRDSPGATYEQYF. The CDR3 nucleotides read TGTGCCACCAGCAGAGATTCCCCAGGGGCTACCTACGAGCAGTACTTC.